These 3 T cell receptor beta chains were sequenced from one sample in a study of Graves' ophthalmopathy and Graves' hyperthyroidism. RNA transcripts provided the template for amplifying TCR beta CDR3 regions. An initial RT-PCR round employing HTBI primers preceded a second-round multiplex PCR. TCRdb analysed the multiplex PCR reads with MiXCR anew, one entry per CDR3 protein. The sample lists 600,000 to 700,000 distinct CDR3 sequences; just over 40% were seen once. The sequenced sample consisted of peripheral blood. The receptor set was obtained from an adult man with Graves' ophthalmopathy.

This clonotype was counted many times. The gene calls are TRBV7-9 and TRBJ1-6; D uncertain. The germline V gene encodes CDR1 SEHNR and CDR2 FQNEAQ (reference sequence). This CDR3 comprises 14 residues. The germline V and J ends were trimmed by 1 base and 8 bases, with 9 bases remaining between them. The CDR3 reads CASSLDPQHSPLHF. The CDR3, as DNA: TGTGCCAGCAGCTTAGATCCTCAACATTCACCCCTCCACTTT.

V and J are TRBV2 and TRBJ1-1, with TRBD1 as a possible D gene (5 bases). CDR3 length equals 13 residues. CDR1 is SNHLY, CDR2 FYNNEI, per germline. The CDR3 loop reads CTTPRVRWTEAFF. The CDR3 bases are TGTACCACCCCCAGGGTTAGATGGACTGAAGCTTTCTTT.

Regarding this clonotype: A read error may explain this, as a much larger clone is one base away. V is TRBV7-3 and J is TRBJ2-1; perhaps TRBD2 as D (5 bases). V was clipped by 2 bases and J by 7 bases, with 6 bases between them. Per germline, CDR1 SGHTA and CDR2 FQGTGA. This CDR3 has 12 amino acids. The CDR3 spells CASSLEGNEQFF. The DNA for the CDR3 is TGTGCCAGCAGCTTAGAGGGAAATGAGCAGTTCTTC.